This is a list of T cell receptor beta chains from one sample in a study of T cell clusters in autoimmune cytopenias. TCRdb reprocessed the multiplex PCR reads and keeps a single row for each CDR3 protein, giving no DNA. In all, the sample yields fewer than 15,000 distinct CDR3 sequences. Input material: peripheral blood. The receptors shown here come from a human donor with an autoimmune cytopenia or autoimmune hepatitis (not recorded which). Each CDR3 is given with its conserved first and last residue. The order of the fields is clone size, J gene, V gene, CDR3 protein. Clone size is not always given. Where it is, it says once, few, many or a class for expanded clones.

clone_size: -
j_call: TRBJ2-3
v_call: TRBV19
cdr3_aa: CASSSDTMGDTQYF

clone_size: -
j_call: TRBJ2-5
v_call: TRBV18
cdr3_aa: CASSPNRGQGTQYF

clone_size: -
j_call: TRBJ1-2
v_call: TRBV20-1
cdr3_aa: CSASRGTGDGYTF

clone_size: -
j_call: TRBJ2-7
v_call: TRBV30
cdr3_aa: CAWSQRASGTYEQYF

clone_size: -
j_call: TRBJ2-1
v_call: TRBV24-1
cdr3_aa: CATSDPQNYEQFF

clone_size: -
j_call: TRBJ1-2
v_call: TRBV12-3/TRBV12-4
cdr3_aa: CASSFGGARGYTF

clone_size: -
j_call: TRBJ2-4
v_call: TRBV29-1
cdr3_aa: CSVEDLAEGKNIQYF

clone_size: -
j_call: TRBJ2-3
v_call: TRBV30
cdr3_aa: CAWSRRGITDTQYF

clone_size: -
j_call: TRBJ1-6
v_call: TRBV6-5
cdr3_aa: CASRAGGSNSPLHF

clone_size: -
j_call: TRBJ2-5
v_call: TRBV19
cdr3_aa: CASSIPGGLQETQYF

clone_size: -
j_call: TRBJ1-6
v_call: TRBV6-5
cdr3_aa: CASRTGFNSPLHF

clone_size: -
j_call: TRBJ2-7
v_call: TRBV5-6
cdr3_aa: CASSLAIQFYEQYF

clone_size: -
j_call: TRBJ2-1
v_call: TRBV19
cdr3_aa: CASTLTGFYNEQFF

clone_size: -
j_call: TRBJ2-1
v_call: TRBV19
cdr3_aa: CASSPTGQYPYNEQFF

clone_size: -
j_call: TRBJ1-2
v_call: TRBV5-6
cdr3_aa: CASSLGTYYGYTF

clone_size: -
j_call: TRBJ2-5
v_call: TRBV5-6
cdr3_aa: CASSHPRLGTGAQETQYF

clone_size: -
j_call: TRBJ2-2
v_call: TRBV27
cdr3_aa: CASSSSWASTGELFF

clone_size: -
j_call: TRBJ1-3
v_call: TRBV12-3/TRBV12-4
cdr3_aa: CASSLGQGAGNTIYF

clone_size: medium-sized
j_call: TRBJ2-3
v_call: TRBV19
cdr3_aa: CASSTFKGNTDTQYF

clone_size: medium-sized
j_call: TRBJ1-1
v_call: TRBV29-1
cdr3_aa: CSVVPSTEAFF

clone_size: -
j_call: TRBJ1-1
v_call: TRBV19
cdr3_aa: CASGSRVGTEAFF

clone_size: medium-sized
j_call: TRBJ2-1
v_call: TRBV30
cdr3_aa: CAWETSVEQFF

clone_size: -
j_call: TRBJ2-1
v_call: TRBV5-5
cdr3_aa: CASSPVRQGRFNEQFF

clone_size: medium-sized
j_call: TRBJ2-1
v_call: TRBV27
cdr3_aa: CASRTGRYNEQFF

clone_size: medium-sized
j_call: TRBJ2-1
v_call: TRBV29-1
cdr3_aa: CSVQGTSGRRYNEQFF

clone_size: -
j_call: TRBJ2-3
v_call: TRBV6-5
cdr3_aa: CASRQLGAPTDTQYF

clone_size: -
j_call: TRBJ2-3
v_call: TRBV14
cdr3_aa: CASSQDIALGTDTQYF

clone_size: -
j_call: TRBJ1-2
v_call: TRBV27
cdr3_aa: CASSLSMAGGSYGYTF

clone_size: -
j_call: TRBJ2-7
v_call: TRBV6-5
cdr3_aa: CASSPWDRGVYEQYF

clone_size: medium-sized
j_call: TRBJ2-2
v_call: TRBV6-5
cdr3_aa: CASSYNRIGELFF

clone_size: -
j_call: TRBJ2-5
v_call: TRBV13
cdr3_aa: CASSLGGEQETQYF

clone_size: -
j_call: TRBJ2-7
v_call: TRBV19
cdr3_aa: CASSITPTSGGYEQYF

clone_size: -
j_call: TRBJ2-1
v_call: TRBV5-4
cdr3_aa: CASSLAGLAVYEQFF

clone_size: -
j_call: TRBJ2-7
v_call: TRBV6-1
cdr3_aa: CASTGPGQGIYEQYF

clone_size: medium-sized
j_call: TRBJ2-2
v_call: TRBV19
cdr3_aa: CASSIARTGELFF

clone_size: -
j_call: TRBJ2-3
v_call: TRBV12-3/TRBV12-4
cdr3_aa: CASSLAGGDTQYF

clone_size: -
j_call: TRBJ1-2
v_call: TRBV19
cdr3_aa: CASSSLTDRVVYGYTF

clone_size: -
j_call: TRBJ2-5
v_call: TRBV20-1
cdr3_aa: CSASDPARGQETQYF

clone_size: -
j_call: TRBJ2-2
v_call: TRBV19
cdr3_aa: CASSIDTGELFF

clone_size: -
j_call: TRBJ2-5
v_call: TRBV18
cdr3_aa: CASSPQVLAGRKTQYF